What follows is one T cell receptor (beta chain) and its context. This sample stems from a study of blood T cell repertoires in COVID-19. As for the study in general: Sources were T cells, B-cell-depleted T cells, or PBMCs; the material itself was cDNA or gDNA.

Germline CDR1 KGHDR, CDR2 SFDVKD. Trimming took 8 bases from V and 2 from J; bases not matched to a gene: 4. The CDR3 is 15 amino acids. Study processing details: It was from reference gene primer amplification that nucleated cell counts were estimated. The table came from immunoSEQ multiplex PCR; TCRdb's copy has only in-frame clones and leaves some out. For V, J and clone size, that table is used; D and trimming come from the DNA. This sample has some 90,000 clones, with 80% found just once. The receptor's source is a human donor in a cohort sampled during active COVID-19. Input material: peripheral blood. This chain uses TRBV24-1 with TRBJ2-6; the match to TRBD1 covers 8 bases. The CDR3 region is CATTQGATGANVLTF. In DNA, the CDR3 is TGTGCCACCACCCAGGGGGCTACTGGGGCCAACGTCCTGACTTTC.